The present TCR beta chain was sequenced within a study of shared clonotypes between healthy human individuals (dated by TCRdb to 2020 to 2021). Regarding the complete study: The cohort comprised a couple of women and three men aged 18 to 49 years. To estimate repertoire size and how much clonotypes are shared between individuals, the study performed deep sequencing of blood TCR repertoires from about five healthy adults. Leukapheresis yielded between about 0.85 and 10 billion PBMCs per donor. Libraries were prepared and TCR repertoires were sequenced by different laboratories using diverse techniques, in order to increase sequencing depth and limit assay-specific biases. For each donor, three plates each were used for CD4 naive and CD4 memory, two plates were used for CD8 naive, and one plate was used for CD8 memory.

The donors were healthy, HIV-negative adults who had no recently reported acute infections or vaccinations. Only Caucasian adults living in Nashville, Tennessee, USA were represented among the donors. Magnetic negative selection was used to enrich CD4+ T cells, after which naive cells were positively selected on CD45RA and the negative fraction became the memory subset. Blood was collected by leukapheresis, and PBMCs were isolated by Ficoll-Histopaque density gradient centrifugation and then cryopreserved in liquid nitrogen vapor phase. Analytical flow cytometry was used to check the purity and quantity of each magnetically sorted T cell population. Genomic DNA was isolated from every sorted fraction and measured by UV absorbance on a Nanodrop 2000c. TCR CDR3 regions were amplified from genomic DNA by multiplex PCR using the deep immunoSEQ assay. Extracted genomic DNA from each cell subset was distributed evenly across all wells of several immunoSEQ 96-well plates, and each plate was treated as a replicate. Each replicate PCR for sorted subsets received roughly 0.2 ug genomic DNA, equal to tens of thousands of T cell genomes. Purified libraries were measured with a Qubit 3.0 fluorometer, size-checked on a Bioanalyzer 2100, and measured again with the KAPA Library Quantification kit. Every immunoSEQ 96-well plate was sequenced on a separate single-read 150-cycle Illumina NextSeq 550 flow cell. Per the authors' processing: Because the immunoSEQ output included only junctional sequences and no quality scores, the filtering could not be the same as the filtering used for full-length reads. Sequences were annotated with PyIR, a Python wrapper for IgBLAST v1.9, using IMGT germline references to assign V/J genes and CDR3. Reads were filtered out if the reads had weak V/J assignments (E-value above 1e-6), no CDR3, stop codons, out-of-frame junctions, or ambiguous translated residues. V3J clonotypes were defined by identical inferred V gene, J gene, and CDR3 amino acid sequence. The percentage overlap between two repertoires was calculated by dividing the number of shared unique clonotypes by the size of the smaller repertoire. Repertoire richness was assessed with RTK rarefaction, the Chao1 estimator, and Recon v2.1 estimates of unobserved clonotypes. Generation probabilities for all TCRbeta clonotypes obtained by the gDNA method from a handful of donors were computed using OLGA. In TCRdb, the immuneACCESS table is reduced to in-frame sequences with V and J assigned. These tables do not hold every clone; where another copy was compared, an unresolved V gene accounts for under half, and the others remain unexplained. The D gene and trimming were derived from the DNA, and the V and J assignments and clone size from that table. For this sample the table gives millions of clones, of which 85% to 95% were detected only once. Of the sample, about 0.13% falls within the top ten clones.

Paper-wide results and their limitations: Estimated clonotype richness was generally larger for naive than for memory subsets. Incomplete sequencing was indicated by rarefaction of sorted-subset datasets, despite the large sequencing depth. Sampling was restricted to blood, and TCR repertoires in tissues likely differ from the TCR repertoires found in blood. Pairwise subsampling indicated that sequencing depth was expected to affect the degree of clonotype sharing among donors. Clonotypes shared by all four sorted-subset donors showed higher generation probabilities than non-shared clonotypes. The genetic and exposure-history diversity represented was limited by the small number of donors. Across four donors, approximately 4.6% of naive CD4, approximately 3.6% of naive CD8, around 2.1% of memory CD4, and approximately 0.4% of memory CD8 clonotypes were shared.

The V end gives up 5 bases and the J end 6 bases, leaving 13 bases in the junction not matched to a gene. The CDR3 contains 16 residues, cysteine and phenylalanine counted. Solely the CDR3 DNA is kept, with 48 bases framed from the first base. The germline V gene encodes CDR1 MNHEY and CDR2 SMNVEV (reference sequence). In the case of this clone: This receptor's antigen is unknown. The input lacks base qualities; no much larger clone sits a single base away.

The V gene is TRBV27 and the J gene is TRBJ2-7; 10 junctional bases match TRBD1. The specimen was naive CD4+ T cells sorted from blood. The sample's cell subset or site label, decoded: CD45RA+ positively selected. The sequence came from a man aged 18-30 years in good health. The DNA is TGTGCCAGCAGTCCTCTGGGACAGGGGTCCTTTAGCGAGCAGTACTTC. Its protein product is CASSPLGQGSFSEQYF.